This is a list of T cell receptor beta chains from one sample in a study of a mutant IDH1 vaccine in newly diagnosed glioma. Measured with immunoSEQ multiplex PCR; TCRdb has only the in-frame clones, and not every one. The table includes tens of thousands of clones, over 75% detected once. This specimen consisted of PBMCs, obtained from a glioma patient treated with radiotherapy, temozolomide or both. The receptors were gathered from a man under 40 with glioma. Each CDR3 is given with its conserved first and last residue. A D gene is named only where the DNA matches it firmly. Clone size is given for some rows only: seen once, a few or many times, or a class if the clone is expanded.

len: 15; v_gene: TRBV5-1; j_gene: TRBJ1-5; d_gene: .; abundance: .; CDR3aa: CASSFRPGEGQPQHF; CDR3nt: TGCGCCAGCAGCTTCCGTCCAGGGGAGGGTCAGCCCCAGCATTTT
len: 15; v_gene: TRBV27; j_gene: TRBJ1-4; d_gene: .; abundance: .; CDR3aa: CASSLSPGRDEKLFF; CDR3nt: TGTGCCAGCAGTTTATCTCCAGGGCGCGATGAAAAACTGTTTTTT
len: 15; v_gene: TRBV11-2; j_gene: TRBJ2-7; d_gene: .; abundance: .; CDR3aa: CASSRGTSLGYEQYF; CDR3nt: TGTGCCAGCAGCCGCGGGACTTCCTTGGGCTACGAGCAGTACTTC
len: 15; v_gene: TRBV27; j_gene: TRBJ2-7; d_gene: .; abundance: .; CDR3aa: CASSFSQLIPYEQYF; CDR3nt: TGTGCCAGCAGTTTTTCCCAACTCATTCCCTACGAGCAGTACTTC
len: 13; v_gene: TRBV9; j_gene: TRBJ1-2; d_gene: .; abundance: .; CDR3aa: CASSVVVSDGYTF; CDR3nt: TGTGCCAGCAGCGTAGTCGTCAGCGATGGCTACACCTTC
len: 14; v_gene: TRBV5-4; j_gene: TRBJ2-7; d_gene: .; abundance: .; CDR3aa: CASSLRLEGPEQYF; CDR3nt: TGTGCCAGCAGCTTGCGACTAGAGGGTCCCGAGCAGTACTTC
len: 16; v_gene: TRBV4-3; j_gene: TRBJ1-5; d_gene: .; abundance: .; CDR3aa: CASSQDFPASGGPQHF; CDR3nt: TGCGCCAGCAGCCAAGATTTTCCGGCCTCTGGGGGGCCCCAGCATTTT
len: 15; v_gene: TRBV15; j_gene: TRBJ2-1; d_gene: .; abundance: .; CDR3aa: CATSREIATNYEQFF; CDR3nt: TGTGCCACCAGCAGAGAGATCGCGACTAACTATGAGCAGTTCTTC
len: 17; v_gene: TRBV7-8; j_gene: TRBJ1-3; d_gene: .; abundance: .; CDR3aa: CASSSGPPGPTVNTIYF; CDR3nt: TGTGCCAGCAGCTCAGGCCCTCCAGGCCCCACCGTAAACACCATATATTTT
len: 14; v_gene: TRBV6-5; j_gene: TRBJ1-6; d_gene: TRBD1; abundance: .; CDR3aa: CASSYQTGLSPLHF; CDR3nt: TGTGCCAGCAGTTACCAGACAGGGCTATCACCCCTCCACTTT
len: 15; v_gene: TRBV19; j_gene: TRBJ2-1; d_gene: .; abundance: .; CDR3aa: CASSLGPLEHNEQFF; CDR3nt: TGTGCCAGTAGCCTGGGGCCTCTAGAACACAATGAGCAGTTCTTC
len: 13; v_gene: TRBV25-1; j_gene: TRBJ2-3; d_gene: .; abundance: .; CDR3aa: CASTKGGTDTQYF; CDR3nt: TGTGCCAGCACTAAGGGGGGCACAGATACGCAGTATTTT
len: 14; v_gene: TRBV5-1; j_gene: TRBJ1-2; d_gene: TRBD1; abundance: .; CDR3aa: CASSPAPGGIGYTF; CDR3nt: TGCGCCAGCAGCCCGGCTCCAGGGGGCATCGGCTACACCTTC
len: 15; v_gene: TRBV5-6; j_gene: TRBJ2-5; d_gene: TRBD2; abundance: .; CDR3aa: CASSFGTSPIETQYF; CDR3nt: TGTGCCAGCAGCTTCGGGACTAGCCCTATAGAGACCCAGTACTTC
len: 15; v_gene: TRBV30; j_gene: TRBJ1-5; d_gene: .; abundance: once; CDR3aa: CAWSVPGPPEQPQHF; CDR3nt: TGTGCCTGGAGTGTACCGGGCCCCCCCGAACAGCCCCAGCATTTT
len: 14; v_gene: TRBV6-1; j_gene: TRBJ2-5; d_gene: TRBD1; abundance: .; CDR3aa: CASRDRAGNTAQYF; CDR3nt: TGTGCCAGCAGGGACAGGGCAGGTAACACGGCCCAGTACTTC
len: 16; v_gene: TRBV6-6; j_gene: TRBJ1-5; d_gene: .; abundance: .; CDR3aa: CASSFPQELGNQPQHF; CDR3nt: TGTGCCAGCAGTTTCCCACAGGAATTAGGCAATCAGCCCCAGCATTTT
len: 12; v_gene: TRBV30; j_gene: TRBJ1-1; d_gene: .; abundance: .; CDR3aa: CAWSFQGREAFF; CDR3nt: TGTGCCTGGAGTTTTCAGGGACGTGAAGCTTTCTTT
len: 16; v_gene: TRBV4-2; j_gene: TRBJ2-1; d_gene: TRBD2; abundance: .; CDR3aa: CASSQGASGDHNEQFF; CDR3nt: TGTGCCAGCAGCCAAGGTGCTAGCGGGGACCACAATGAGCAGTTCTTC
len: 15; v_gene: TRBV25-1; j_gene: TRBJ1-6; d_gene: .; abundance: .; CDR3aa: CASTLSGQGYSPLHF; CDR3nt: TGTGCCAGCACCCTAAGTGGCCAGGGGTATTCACCCCTCCACTTT
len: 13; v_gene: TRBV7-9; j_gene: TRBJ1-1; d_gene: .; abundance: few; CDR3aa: CASSPGVTTEAFF; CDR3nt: TGTGCCAGCAGCCCCGGGGTCACCACTGAAGCTTTCTTT
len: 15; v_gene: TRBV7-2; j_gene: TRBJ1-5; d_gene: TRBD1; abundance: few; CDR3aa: CASSLGGQGNQPQHF; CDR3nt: TGTGCCAGCAGCTTAGGGGGACAGGGGAATCAGCCCCAGCATTTT
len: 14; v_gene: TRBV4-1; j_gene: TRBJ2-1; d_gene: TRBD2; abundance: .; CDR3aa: CASSRTSSYNEQFF; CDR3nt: TGCGCCAGCAGCCGGACTAGCTCCTACAATGAGCAGTTCTTC
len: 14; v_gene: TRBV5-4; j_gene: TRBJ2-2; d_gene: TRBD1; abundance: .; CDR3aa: CASRGGPGTGELFF; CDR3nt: TGTGCCAGCAGAGGGGGCCCGGGCACCGGGGAGCTGTTTTTT
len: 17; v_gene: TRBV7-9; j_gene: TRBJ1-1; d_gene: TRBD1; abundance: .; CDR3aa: CASSLRDRGPFNTEAFF; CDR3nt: TGTGCCAGCAGCTTACGAGACAGGGGGCCTTTCAACACTGAAGCTTTCTTT
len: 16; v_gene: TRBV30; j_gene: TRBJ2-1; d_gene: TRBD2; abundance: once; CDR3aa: CAWSVRAGVAYNEQFF; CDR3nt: TGTGCCTGGAGTGTACGTGCGGGAGTTGCCTACAATGAGCAGTTCTTC
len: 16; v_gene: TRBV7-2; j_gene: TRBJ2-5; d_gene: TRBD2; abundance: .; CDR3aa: CASSPILAGDGETQYF; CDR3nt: TGTGCCAGCAGCCCAATTTTAGCGGGAGACGGAGAGACCCAGTACTTC
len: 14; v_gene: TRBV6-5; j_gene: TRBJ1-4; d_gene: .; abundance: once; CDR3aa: CASSHWGANEKLFF; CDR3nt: TGTGCCAGCAGCCACTGGGGGGCTAATGAAAAACTGTTTTTT
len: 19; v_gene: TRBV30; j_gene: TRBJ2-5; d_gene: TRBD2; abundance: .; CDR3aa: CAWMGGASGVRALQETQYF; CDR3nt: TGTGCCTGGATGGGAGGGGCTAGCGGGGTGAGGGCACTACAAGAGACCCAGTACTTC
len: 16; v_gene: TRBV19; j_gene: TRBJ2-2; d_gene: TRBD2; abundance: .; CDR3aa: CASSMYAAGGTGELFF; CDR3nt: TGTGCCAGTAGTATGTACGCAGCGGGGGGGACCGGGGAGCTGTTTTTT
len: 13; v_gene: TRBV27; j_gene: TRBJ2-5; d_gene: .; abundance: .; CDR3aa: CASSLNRRETQYF; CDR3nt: TGTGCCAGCAGTTTAAACCGACGGGAGACCCAGTACTTC
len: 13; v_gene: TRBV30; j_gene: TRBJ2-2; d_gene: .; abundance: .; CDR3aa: CAWSGVGAGELFF; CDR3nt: TGTGCCTGGAGTGGGGTAGGGGCCGGGGAGCTGTTTTTT
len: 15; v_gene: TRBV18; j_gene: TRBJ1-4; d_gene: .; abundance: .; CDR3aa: CASSPQTGANEKLFF; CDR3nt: TGTGCCAGCTCACCGCAGACAGGAGCTAATGAAAAACTGTTTTTT
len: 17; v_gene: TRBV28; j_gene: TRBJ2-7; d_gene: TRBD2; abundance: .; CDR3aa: CASRVSRPGRDVYEQYF; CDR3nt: TGTGCCAGCAGAGTTTCGAGGCCAGGGAGGGATGTGTACGAGCAGTACTTC
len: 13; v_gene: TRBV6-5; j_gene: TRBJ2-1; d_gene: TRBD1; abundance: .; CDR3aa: CATADRGDNEQFF; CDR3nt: TGTGCCACCGCGGACAGGGGAGACAATGAGCAGTTCTTC
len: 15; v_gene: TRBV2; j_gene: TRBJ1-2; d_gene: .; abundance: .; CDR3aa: CASRRGAPGNYGYTF; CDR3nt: TGTGCCAGCAGGCGGGGGGCCCCAGGGAACTATGGCTACACCTTC
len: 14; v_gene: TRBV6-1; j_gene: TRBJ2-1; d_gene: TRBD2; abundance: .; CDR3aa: CAGTGGASRNEQFF; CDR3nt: TGTGCCGGTACCGGGGGGGCTAGCCGCAATGAGCAGTTCTTC
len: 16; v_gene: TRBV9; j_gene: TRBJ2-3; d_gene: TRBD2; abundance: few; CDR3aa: CASSVVWGGSTDTQYF; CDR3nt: TGTGCCAGCAGCGTAGTTTGGGGGGGGAGCACAGATACGCAGTATTTT
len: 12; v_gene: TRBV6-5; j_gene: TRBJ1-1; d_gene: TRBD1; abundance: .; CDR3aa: CASNRGDTEAFF; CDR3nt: TGTGCCAGCAACAGGGGAGACACTGAAGCTTTCTTT
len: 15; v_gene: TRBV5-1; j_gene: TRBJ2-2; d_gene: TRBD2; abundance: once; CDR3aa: CASRRTSVNTGELFF; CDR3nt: TGCGCCAGCAGGCGGACTAGCGTCAACACCGGGGAGCTGTTTTTT